This T cell receptor beta chain was captured in a study of T-cell reconstitution after alpha-beta-depleted transplantation in children. This clonotype was picked up many times. Researchers prepared the TCRbeta library using unique molecular identifiers, the study reports. TCRdb re-analysed the PCR reads in MiXCR, keeping a single row per CDR3 protein. Here the sample spans about 400,000 distinct CDR3 sequences, roughly 21% being singletons. The TCR originated in a human donor who donated a stem cell graft to a child with acute myeloid leukemia. The source was PBMCs from the stem cell graft donor, collected from the stem cell graft.

CDR3 in amino acids: CSAVTGSRNIQYF. DNA of the CDR3: TGCAGTGCTGTAACAGGGAGCCGAAACATTCAGTACTTC. V is TRBV20-1 and J is TRBJ2-4; possibly TRBD1 for D (6 bases). V lost 5 bases, J lost 6 bases, and 14 bases lay in between. The CDR3 has 13 amino acids. Looked up from germline, CDR1 is DFQATT and CDR2 is SNEGSKA (reference sequence).